The following is a T cell receptor beta chain sequence with its context. What it binds is unknown. Clones were read by immunoSEQ multiplex PCR, and TCRdb kept only the in-frame ones, dropping some. This sample has about 130,000 clones, with roughly 89% found just once. In germline, CDR1 is MNHEY, CDR2 SVGAGI. The CDR3 runs 14 residues. The ends were cut back, 4 bases at V and 8 bases at J, with 15 bases in the middle. This entry belongs to a study of T cell responses to AZD1222 COVID-19 vaccine. Study outcomes and limitations: Donors were chiefly white British, with a greater number of females, and clonal diversity was perhaps underestimated.

The source is an adult in good health. V is TRBV6-5 and J is TRBJ1-5, with D unclear. The sequenced sample was peripheral blood, obtained on day 0 of AZD1222 vaccination. The CDR3 nucleotides read TGTGCCAGCAGTTCCAGGAGGCTTATAGAGCCCCAGCATTTT. Amino acids: CASSSRRLIEPQHF.